Listed below are T cell receptor beta chains from one sample, sequenced in a study of T cell changes during pregnancy in multiple sclerosis. Clones were read by immunoSEQ multiplex PCR, and TCRdb kept only the in-frame ones, dropping some. The sample includes under 85,000 clones, roughly nine tenths of them seen just once. Material: CD4+ T cells from peripheral blood mononuclear cells, obtained in the third trimester of pregnancy. These receptors came from a female donor in good health, enrolled as a control in a pregnancy study. Each CDR3 is given with its conserved first and last residue. Each record gives: D gene, V gene, clone size, J gene, CDR3 protein, CDR3 DNA. D genes are given only for firm matches. Size is stated for part of the rows, as once, few or many counts, or as a class when the clone is expanded.

d_call: TRBD2; v_call: TRBV5-6; clone_size: -; j_call: TRBJ2-3; cdr3_aa: CASSPVQRGSTDTQYF; cdr3_nt: TGTGCCAGCAGCCCCGTTCAGCGGGGAAGCACAGATACGCAGTATTTT
d_call: -; v_call: TRBV5-6; clone_size: -; j_call: TRBJ1-1; cdr3_aa: CASSLRWGGPNTEAFF; cdr3_nt: TGTGCCAGCAGCTTGAGGTGGGGGGGGCCCAACACTGAAGCTTTCTTT
d_call: -; v_call: TRBV5-6; clone_size: once; j_call: TRBJ1-3; cdr3_aa: CASSLGVPSGNTIYF; cdr3_nt: TGTGCCAGCAGCTTAGGGGTCCCCTCTGGAAACACCATATATTTT
d_call: TRBD1; v_call: TRBV15; clone_size: many; j_call: TRBJ2-7; cdr3_aa: CATSTMGQGEQYF; cdr3_nt: TGTGCCACCAGCACCATGGGACAGGGCGAGCAGTACTTC
d_call: -; v_call: TRBV7-9; clone_size: once; j_call: TRBJ1-1; cdr3_aa: CASSLTSNTEAFF; cdr3_nt: TGTGCCAGCAGCCTAACCTCAAACACTGAAGCTTTCTTT
d_call: TRBD2; v_call: TRBV7-3; clone_size: -; j_call: TRBJ2-2; cdr3_aa: CASSLTSSGANTGELFF; cdr3_nt: TGTGCCAGCAGCTTAACTTCCAGCGGGGCGAACACCGGGGAGCTGTTTTTT
d_call: TRBD1; v_call: TRBV11-3; clone_size: -; j_call: TRBJ2-2; cdr3_aa: CASSLRQGNTGELFF; cdr3_nt: TGTGCCAGCAGCTTAAGACAGGGAAATACCGGGGAGCTGTTTTTT
d_call: -; v_call: TRBV4-2; clone_size: -; j_call: TRBJ1-5; cdr3_aa: CASSQRDTSNQPQHF; cdr3_nt: TGTGCCAGCAGCCAACGGGACACTAGCAATCAGCCCCAGCATTTT
d_call: -; v_call: TRBV7-9; clone_size: -; j_call: TRBJ2-3; cdr3_aa: CASSLGGGRVHTQYF; cdr3_nt: TGTGCCAGCAGCTTAGGGGGGGGCCGGGTCCATACGCAGTATTTT
d_call: TRBD1; v_call: TRBV9; clone_size: -; j_call: TRBJ1-5; cdr3_aa: CASSGDRELQPQHF; cdr3_nt: TGTGCCAGCAGCGGAGACAGGGAGCTTCAGCCCCAGCATTTT
d_call: -; v_call: TRBV15; clone_size: -; j_call: TRBJ1-3; cdr3_aa: CATSRDLGQGNTIYF; cdr3_nt: TGTGCCACCAGCAGAGATCTCGGACAGGGAAACACCATATATTTT
d_call: -; v_call: TRBV7-8; clone_size: -; j_call: TRBJ1-2; cdr3_aa: CASSPLAALYGYTF; cdr3_nt: TGTGCCAGCAGCCCCTTGGCGGCCTTATATGGCTACACCTTC
d_call: -; v_call: TRBV7-3; clone_size: -; j_call: TRBJ1-5; cdr3_aa: CASSLRPGLSNQPQHF; cdr3_nt: TGTGCCAGCAGCTTAAGACCAGGACTCAGCAATCAGCCCCAGCATTTT
d_call: -; v_call: TRBV9; clone_size: -; j_call: TRBJ2-7; cdr3_aa: CASSPREGGPYEQYF; cdr3_nt: TGTGCCAGCAGCCCACGAGAGGGGGGGCCCTACGAGCAGTACTTC
d_call: TRBD2; v_call: TRBV7-3; clone_size: -; j_call: TRBJ2-7; cdr3_aa: CASSLTSGAYEQYF; cdr3_nt: TGTGCCAGCAGCCTCACTAGCGGGGCCTACGAGCAGTACTTC
d_call: TRBD2; v_call: TRBV19; clone_size: -; j_call: TRBJ2-5; cdr3_aa: CASSLGTSGGLQTQYF; cdr3_nt: TGTGCCAGTAGTCTCGGGACTAGCGGGGGGTTACAGACCCAGTACTTC
d_call: -; v_call: TRBV7-3; clone_size: -; j_call: TRBJ2-1; cdr3_aa: CASSFMGGGVYEQFF; cdr3_nt: TGTGCCAGCAGCTTCATGGGTGGGGGCGTCTATGAGCAGTTCTTC
d_call: -; v_call: TRBV6-1; clone_size: -; j_call: TRBJ1-2; cdr3_aa: CASSRRDWPDGYTF; cdr3_nt: TGTGCCAGCAGTCGACGGGACTGGCCTGATGGCTACACCTTC
d_call: -; v_call: TRBV2; clone_size: -; j_call: TRBJ1-1; cdr3_aa: CASIPRGRVTEAFF; cdr3_nt: TGTGCCAGCATTCCCAGGGGTCGCGTCACTGAAGCTTTCTTT
d_call: TRBD1; v_call: TRBV9; clone_size: -; j_call: TRBJ2-3; cdr3_aa: CASSVDLGTDRGSHLSTDTQYF; cdr3_nt: TGTGCCAGCAGCGTAGATCTCGGGACAGATCGGGGATCCCATCTTAGCACAGATACGCAGTATTTT
d_call: TRBD1; v_call: TRBV15; clone_size: -; j_call: TRBJ2-2; cdr3_aa: CATSRDRDRGSGELFF; cdr3_nt: TGTGCCACCAGCAGAGACCGGGACAGGGGATCCGGGGAGCTGTTTTTT
d_call: TRBD2; v_call: TRBV18; clone_size: -; j_call: TRBJ2-1; cdr3_aa: CASSPGLAGWGEQFF; cdr3_nt: TGTGCCAGCTCACCCGGACTAGCGGGGTGGGGTGAGCAGTTCTTC
d_call: -; v_call: TRBV29-1; clone_size: once; j_call: TRBJ1-1; cdr3_aa: CSARQVTEAFF; cdr3_nt: TGCAGCGCAAGACAGGTCACTGAAGCTTTCTTT
d_call: TRBD1; v_call: TRBV30; clone_size: -; j_call: TRBJ1-2; cdr3_aa: CAWSGVNRGGVYGYTF; cdr3_nt: TGTGCCTGGAGTGGAGTTAACAGGGGGGGTGTGTATGGCTACACCTTC
d_call: TRBD2; v_call: TRBV18; clone_size: -; j_call: TRBJ2-7; cdr3_aa: CASSTSGDSYEQYF; cdr3_nt: TGTGCCAGCTCCACTAGCGGGGATTCCTACGAGCAGTACTTC
d_call: TRBD1; v_call: TRBV5-4; clone_size: -; j_call: TRBJ2-7; cdr3_aa: CASSLGTDFYEQYF; cdr3_nt: TGTGCCAGCAGCTTAGGGACAGACTTCTACGAGCAGTACTTC
d_call: TRBD1; v_call: TRBV7-9; clone_size: -; j_call: TRBJ2-2; cdr3_aa: CASSPDRGDTGELFF; cdr3_nt: TGTGCCAGCAGCCCCGACAGGGGGGACACCGGGGAGCTGTTTTTT
d_call: -; v_call: TRBV4-3; clone_size: -; j_call: TRBJ1-1; cdr3_aa: CASSPDSYTEAFF; cdr3_nt: TGCGCCAGCAGTCCGGACAGTTACACTGAAGCTTTCTTT
d_call: TRBD1; v_call: TRBV19; clone_size: -; j_call: TRBJ1-2; cdr3_aa: CASSIDPPPTGPRGYTF; cdr3_nt: TGTGCCAGTAGTATAGATCCCCCCCCGACAGGGCCTCGTGGCTACACCTTC
d_call: -; v_call: TRBV5-1; clone_size: -; j_call: TRBJ2-7; cdr3_aa: CASSLAGRGHEQYF; cdr3_nt: TGCGCCAGCAGCTTGGCCGGCAGGGGTCACGAGCAGTACTTC
d_call: TRBD1; v_call: TRBV10-3; clone_size: -; j_call: TRBJ1-2; cdr3_aa: CAIKGDRGHGYTF; cdr3_nt: TGTGCCATCAAAGGAGACAGGGGGCATGGCTACACCTTC
d_call: TRBD1; v_call: TRBV5-4; clone_size: -; j_call: TRBJ2-1; cdr3_aa: CATEATGFNEQFF; cdr3_nt: TGTGCCACCGAAGCGACAGGGTTCAATGAGCAGTTCTTC
d_call: -; v_call: TRBV6-1; clone_size: -; j_call: TRBJ1-6; cdr3_aa: CASSDSQGLRSPLHF; cdr3_nt: TGTGCCAGCAGTGACTCGCAGGGGTTACGTTCACCCCTCCACTTT
d_call: TRBD1; v_call: TRBV10-3; clone_size: -; j_call: TRBJ1-4; cdr3_aa: CAIRGTGDEKLFF; cdr3_nt: TGTGCCATCAGGGGGACAGGGGATGAAAAACTGTTTTTT
d_call: TRBD2; v_call: TRBV5-1; clone_size: -; j_call: TRBJ2-2; cdr3_aa: CASSLLTSGGLNTGELFF; cdr3_nt: TGCGCCAGCAGCTTACTGACTAGCGGGGGGCTGAACACCGGGGAGCTGTTTTTT
d_call: TRBD2; v_call: TRBV7-2; clone_size: -; j_call: TRBJ2-1; cdr3_aa: CASSLEFRLAGYNEQFF; cdr3_nt: TGTGCCAGCAGCTTAGAGTTCAGGCTAGCGGGGTACAATGAGCAGTTCTTC
d_call: -; v_call: TRBV18; clone_size: once; j_call: TRBJ1-1; cdr3_aa: CASSLAAGETHTEAFF; cdr3_nt: TGTGCCAGCTCACTTGCCGCGGGCGAGACTCACACTGAAGCTTTCTTT
d_call: -; v_call: TRBV30; clone_size: -; j_call: TRBJ1-4; cdr3_aa: CAWSVRKGGTNEKLFF; cdr3_nt: TGTGCCTGGAGTGTAAGAAAAGGGGGAACTAATGAAAAACTGTTTTTT
d_call: TRBD1; v_call: TRBV9; clone_size: -; j_call: TRBJ1-3; cdr3_aa: CASSPGQGSGNTIYF; cdr3_nt: TGTGCCAGCAGTCCCGGACAGGGCTCTGGAAACACCATATATTTT
d_call: TRBD1; v_call: TRBV30; clone_size: -; j_call: TRBJ2-3; cdr3_aa: CAWSVDRVGTDTQYF; cdr3_nt: TGTGCCTGGAGCGTAGACAGGGTGGGTACAGATACGCAGTATTTT
d_call: TRBD2; v_call: TRBV4-1; clone_size: -; j_call: TRBJ2-7; cdr3_aa: CASSRGLADYEQYF; cdr3_nt: TGCGCCAGCAGCCGAGGACTAGCGGACTACGAGCAGTACTTC
d_call: -; v_call: TRBV6-5; clone_size: few; j_call: TRBJ1-1; cdr3_aa: CASSYRGNTEAFF; cdr3_nt: TGTGCCAGCAGTTACCGGGGAAACACTGAAGCTTTCTTT